Below, 15 T cell receptor beta chains from the same sample are listed, as sequenced in a study of blood T cell repertoires in COVID-19. Sequencing used immunoSEQ multiplex PCR; TCRdb keeps in-frame clones, though not all of them. The data show 80,000 to 90,000 clones, roughly 80% seen once. Sequencing used peripheral blood. Receptors were obtained from an older man with acute or convalescent COVID-19.

This rearrangement joins TRBV6-1 to TRBJ1-5; D unclear. V gave up 0 bases and J gave up 0 bases, with 6 bases separating them. CDR3 length: 15 amino acids. Germline assignment: CDR1 MNHNS and CDR2 SASEGT. CDR3 nucleotide sequence: TGTGCCAGCAGTGAAGCTCCCAATAGCAATCAGCCCCAGCATTTT. It translates to CASSEAPNSNQPQHF.

The chain is built from TRBV6-6 and TRBJ2-1, with D unresolved. The CDR3 length is 14 residues. CDR1 and CDR2 from the germline V gene are MNHNY and SVGAGI (reference sequence). V lost 8 bases and J lost 7, with 18 bases in between. The CDR3 spells CASQALKGANEQFF. The CDR3 region has the DNA TGTGCCAGCCAAGCCCTAAAAGGAGCGAATGAGCAGTTCTTC.

This sequence joins TRBV27 and TRBJ2-7, with D maybe TRBD1 (5 bases). In germline, CDR1 is MNHEY, CDR2 SMNVEV (reference sequence). The CDR3 spans 15 residues. Deletions cut 5 bases from V and 2 bases from J, with 16 bases between. CDR3 residues: CASSPRAGFTYEQYV. CDR3 sequence (DNA): TGTGCCAGCAGTCCCCGGGCAGGGTTCACCTACGAGCAGTACGTC.

In this sample, this clone turned up once. This sequence joins TRBV6-4 and TRBJ2-1; TRBD2 aligns across 8 bases. CDR1 is MRHNA, CDR2 SNTAGT, per germline. The CDR3 totals 15 residues. The J segment lost 4 bases and the V segment lost 0 bases, leaving 2 bases of the junction unmatched. The CDR3 DNA is TGTGCCAGCAGTGACTCTGGACTAGCTTACAATGAGCAGTTCTTC. Encoded protein: CASSDSGLAYNEQFF.

The rearrangement uses TRBV12-3 or TRBV12-4 and TRBJ2-3; TRBD2 aligns across 7 bases. The V segment lost 6 bases and the J segment 4 bases; nucleotides outside the gene matches: 1. This CDR3 spans 12 amino acids. The CDR3 nucleotides read TGTGCCAGCAGGCGGGAGTCAGATACGCAGTATTTT. Its protein product is CASRRESDTQYF.

DNA of the CDR3: TGTGCCAGCAGTTTAACTAGCCCCTCCCAAGAGACCCAGTACTTC. Translating gives CASSLTSPSQETQYF. V is TRBV6-2 or TRBV6-3 and J is TRBJ2-5, with D tentatively TRBD2 (6 bases). Per the germline V gene, CDR1 is MNHEY and CDR2 is SVGEGT. V was shortened by 4 bases and J by 1 base, with 13 bases between the two germline ends. CDR3 length: 15 amino acids.

DNA for the CDR3: TGTGCCATCAGTGAGGGGTTGGGGAGGGCCAATGAGCAGTTCTTC. Its translation: CAISEGLGRANEQFF. The chain uses TRBV10-3 and TRBJ2-1, with 7 bases matching TRBD2. Losses at the gene ends were 2 bases for V and 6 bases for J; bases not matched to a gene: 7. The CDR3 totals 15 residues. The germline V gene has CDR1 ENHRY and CDR2 SYGVKD.

The V call is TRBV9, the J call TRBJ2-1, with a weak D call TRBD1 (5 bases). This CDR3 contains 15 residues. Per the germline V gene, CDR1 is SGDLS and CDR2 is YYNGEE. The V and J ends lost 2 bases and 7 bases respectively, with 16 bases between them. CDR3 bases: TGTGCCAGCAGCGTGGGTCAGGGCAAGGTAAATGAGCAGTTCTTC. It codes for CASSVGQGKVNEQFF.

This chain connects TRBV7-9 to TRBJ1-6; D is uncertain. This CDR3 region has 13 residues. CDR1 and CDR2 (germline): SEHNR, FQNEAQ (reference sequence). The ends were cut back, 0 bases at V and 13 bases at J, with 10 bases in the middle. Written as DNA, the CDR3 is TGTGCCAGCAGCTTAGCGGCAAATTGGCCCCTCCACTTT. Translating it yields CASSLAANWPLHF.

The rearrangement links TRBV19 to TRBJ1-2; TRBD1 matches 7 bases. With 6 bases clipped from V and 2 bases from J, the junction kept 3 bases outside the gene matches. The CDR3 extends over 13 amino acids. Germline V gives CDR1 LNHDA, CDR2 SQIVND (reference sequence). CDR3: CASSLQGNYGYTF. The CDR3 bases are TGTGCCAGTAGCCTACAGGGGAACTATGGCTACACCTTC. The whole variable domain, remainder taken from reference TRBV19 and TRBJ1-2, is DGGITQSPKYLFRKEGQNVTLSCEQNLNHDAMYWYRQDPGQGLRLIYYSQIVNDFQKGDIAEGYSVSREKKESFPLTVTSAQKNPTAFYLCASSLQGNYGYTFGSGTRLTVV.

The chain has TRBV5-1 and TRBJ2-7; TRBD1 matches at 9 bases. The V gene end was trimmed by 3 bases and the J gene end by 4 bases; junction bases not matched to a gene: 8. The CDR3 is made up of 15 amino acids. Per germline, CDR1 SGHRS and CDR2 YFSETQ. In nucleotides, the CDR3 is TGCGCCAGCAGCTCGCCGGGACAGGGCGTATACGAGCAGTACTTC. It specifies CASSSPGQGVYEQYF.

V is TRBV5-4 and J is TRBJ2-7; tentative D call: TRBD1 (6 bases). The CDR3 runs to 14 residues. The germline V gene encodes CDR1 SGHNT and CDR2 YYREEE (reference sequence). Trimming took off 3 bases at V and 4 bases at J, with 14 bases between the two ends. Here the CDR3 reads CASSSGVGQYEQYV. The CDR3 region has the DNA TGTGCCAGCAGCTCAGGGGTAGGGCAGTACGAGCAGTACGTC.

This sequence joins TRBV19 and TRBJ2-3; D may be TRBD2 (6 bases). V was trimmed by 5 bases and J by 4 bases, leaving 10 bases between them. CDR3 length equals 13 residues. From germline, CDR1 is LNHDA and CDR2 SQIVND (reference sequence). CDR3 in amino acids: CASSGGLADTQYF. CDR3 DNA: TGTGCCAGTAGTGGGGGGTTGGCAGATACGCAGTATTTT.

The chain recombines TRBV6-5 with TRBJ2-3, with 11 bases that match TRBD2. J gave up 1 base and V 5 bases, and 2 bases lay outside the gene matches. The CDR3 has 15 residues. CDR1 and CDR2 (germline): MNHEY, SVGAGI. The CDR3 is CASSPGLAGTDTQYF. The CDR3 DNA reads TGTGCCAGCAGTCCGGGACTAGCGGGCACAGATACGCAGTATTTT.

The V gene is TRBV5-1, the J gene TRBJ1-2, with D maybe TRBD1 (5 bases). This CDR3 has 13 residues. CDR1 SGHRS and CDR2 YFSETQ come from the germline V gene. The V end lost 3 bases, the J end lost 5 bases, and 11 bases lay between the germline ends. The CDR3 loop is CASSYDSFYGYTF. In DNA, the CDR3 is TGCGCCAGCAGCTATGACAGTTTTTATGGCTACACCTTC. The full variable domain, its missing parts supplied by reference TRBV5-1 and TRBJ1-2, is KAGVTQTPRYLIKTRGQQVTLSCSPISGHRSVSWYQQTPGQGLQFLFEYFSETQRNKGNFPGRFSGRQFSNSRSEMNVSTLELGDSALYLCASSYDSFYGYTFGSGTRLTVV.